This T cell receptor (beta chain) comes out of a study of T cell responses to AZD1222 COVID-19 vaccine (dated by TCRdb to 2020 to 2022). For the study in its entirety: A total of 233 trial participants underwent TCR sequencing, of whom 200 to 220 had received two doses of AZD1222 and around 25 had received two doses of the MenACWY control vaccine. Trial participants were enrolled into age subgroups of 18-55, 56-69 and 70-plus years, which contained 148, 28 and 57 TCR-sequenced participants, respectively. General study outcomes and caveats: Because no samples from the day 14 peak response were available, repertoires could be characterized only after the peak T cell response. Conclusions about previously exposed vaccinees were limited because only six AZD1222 recipients were SARS-CoV-2 seropositive at baseline. Spike-specific TCR breadth and depth rose significantly after two AZD1222 doses compared with day 0 and with MenACWY recipients. In the small 56-69-year group, the increase in depth fell short of significance, most likely because of low power. The whole spike protein was spanned by vaccine-associated CD4 TCRs, and dominant responses were seen in regions 160-218 and 743-854. Participants were mostly white British, with more females than males. The authors suggested clonal diversity may have been underestimated. Reportedly, close to half of the unique spike-specific TCRs recognized epitopes lying outside the regions that are mutated in the B.1.351 and B.1.1.7 variants.

The CDR3 regions of human TCRbeta chains were analyzed by immunosequencing. In the paper's pipeline: Repertoire TCRs were matched against a reference library of SARS-CoV-2-specific TCRs generated with the MIRA antigen-specificity platform. Breadth was defined as the fraction of unique TCRs that were SARS-CoV-2-associated, and depth was defined as the fraction of total T cells that were SARS-CoV-2-associated. Using the MIRA data, each spike-specific TCR was mapped to the spike region that the TCR reacts to and placed in a CD4 or CD8 class. Log10-transformed breadth and depth values were compared by one-way ANOVA with Sidak's multiple comparisons tests. The source is immuneACCESS, and TCRdb retained only in-frame sequences with V and J called. Part of the clones is not carried over; for the studies checked, unresolved V genes explain less than half of this, and the remainder is unexplained. The V and J calls and clone size come from that table; D and trimming were worked out from the DNA. The sample profile shows over 120,000 clones; 89% of them were found once. Together, the top ten hold under 2% of the sample.

The time point label for this specimen denotes: about 28 days (+/-7) after the second vaccine dose. Because spike-specific TCR depth and breadth did not differ between the two schedules, AZD1222 recipients who got a second dose at roughly 4 weeks were pooled with those who got a second dose at roughly 12 weeks. The vaccinee samples were drawn from two UK trials, COV001 and COV002, one of which was a single-blind randomized controlled phase 2/3 trial testing AZD1222 (ChAdOx1 nCoV-19) in healthy adults. For TCRbeta chain sequencing, PBMC samples from trial participants were taken at day 0 and at day 28 after the second dose. CDR3 length: 17 amino acids, cysteine to phenylalanine. The sequence is cut down to CDR3 DNA, 51 bases in frame from base 1. As encoded in the germline V gene, CDR1 is MDHEN while CDR2 is SYDVKM. The germline V and J ends show losses of 7 bases and 8 bases respectively, and no gene match explains 17 bases of the junction.

As concerns this clone: Its antigen remains unidentified. Nothing much larger sits one base from this clone, and base qualities are not available.

The TCR sequence derives from an adult who received the AZD1222 COVID-19 vaccine. The chain was built from TRBV28 and TRBJ1-2; 12 middle bases align to TRBD1. The material sequenced was peripheral blood, taken 28 days after the second AZD1222 dose. The CDR3: CASKGQGSGQGAEGYTF. The bases read TGTGCCAGCAAGGGGCAGGGTTCGGGACAGGGGGCGGAAGGCTACACCTTC.